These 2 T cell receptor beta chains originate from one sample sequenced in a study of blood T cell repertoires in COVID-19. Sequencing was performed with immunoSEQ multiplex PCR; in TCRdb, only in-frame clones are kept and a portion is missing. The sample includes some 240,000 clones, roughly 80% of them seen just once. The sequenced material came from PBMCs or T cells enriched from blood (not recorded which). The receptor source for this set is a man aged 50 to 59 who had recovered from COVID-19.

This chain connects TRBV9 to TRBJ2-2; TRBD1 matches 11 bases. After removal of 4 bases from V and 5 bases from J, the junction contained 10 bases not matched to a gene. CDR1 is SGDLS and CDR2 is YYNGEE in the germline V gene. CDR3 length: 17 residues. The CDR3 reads CASSHQRDRGNTGELFF. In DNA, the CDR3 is TGTGCCAGCAGCCACCAGAGGGACAGGGGGAATACCGGGGAGCTGTTTTTT.

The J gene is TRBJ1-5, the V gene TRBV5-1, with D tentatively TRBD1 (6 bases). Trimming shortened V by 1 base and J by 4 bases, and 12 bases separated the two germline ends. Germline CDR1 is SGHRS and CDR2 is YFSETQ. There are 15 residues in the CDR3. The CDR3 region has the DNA TGCGCCAGCAGCTTGTTAGGGGGAAAAAATCAGCCCCAGCATTTT. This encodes CASSLLGGKNQPQHF.